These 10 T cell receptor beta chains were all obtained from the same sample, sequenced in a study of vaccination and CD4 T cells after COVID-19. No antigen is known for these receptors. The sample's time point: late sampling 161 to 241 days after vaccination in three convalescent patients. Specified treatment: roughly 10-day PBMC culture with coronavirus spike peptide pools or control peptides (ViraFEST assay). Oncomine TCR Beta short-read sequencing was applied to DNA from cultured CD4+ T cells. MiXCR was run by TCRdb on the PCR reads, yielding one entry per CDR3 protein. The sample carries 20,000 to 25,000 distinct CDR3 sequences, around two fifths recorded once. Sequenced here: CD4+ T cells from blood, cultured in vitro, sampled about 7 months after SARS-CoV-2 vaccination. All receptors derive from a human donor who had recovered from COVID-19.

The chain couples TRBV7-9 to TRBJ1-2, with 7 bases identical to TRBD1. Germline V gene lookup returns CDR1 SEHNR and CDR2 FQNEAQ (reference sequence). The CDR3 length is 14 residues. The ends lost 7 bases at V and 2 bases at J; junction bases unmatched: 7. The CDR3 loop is CASTNQQGNYGYTF. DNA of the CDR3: TGTGCCAGCACCAATCAACAGGGGAACTATGGCTACACCTTC.

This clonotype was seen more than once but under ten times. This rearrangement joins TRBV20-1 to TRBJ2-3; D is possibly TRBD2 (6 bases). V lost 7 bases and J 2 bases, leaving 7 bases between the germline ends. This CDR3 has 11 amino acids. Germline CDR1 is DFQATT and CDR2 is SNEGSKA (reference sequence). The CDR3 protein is CSGRDTDTQYF. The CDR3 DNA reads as TGCAGTGGGAGGGACACAGATACGCAGTATTTT.

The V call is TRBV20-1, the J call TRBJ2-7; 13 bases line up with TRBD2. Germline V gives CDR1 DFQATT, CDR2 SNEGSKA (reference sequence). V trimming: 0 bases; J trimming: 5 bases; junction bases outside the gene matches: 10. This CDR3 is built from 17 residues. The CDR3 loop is CSARETSGRAVFHEQYF. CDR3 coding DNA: TGCAGTGCTAGAGAAACTAGCGGGAGGGCCGTTTTCCACGAGCAGTACTTC.

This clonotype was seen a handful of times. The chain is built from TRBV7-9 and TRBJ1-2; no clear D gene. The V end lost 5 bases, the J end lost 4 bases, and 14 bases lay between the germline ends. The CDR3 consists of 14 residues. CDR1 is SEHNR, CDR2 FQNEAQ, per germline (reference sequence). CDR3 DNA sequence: TGTGCCAGCAGCGCCGCAGGACCGACCTATGGCTACACCTTC. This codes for CASSAAGPTYGYTF.

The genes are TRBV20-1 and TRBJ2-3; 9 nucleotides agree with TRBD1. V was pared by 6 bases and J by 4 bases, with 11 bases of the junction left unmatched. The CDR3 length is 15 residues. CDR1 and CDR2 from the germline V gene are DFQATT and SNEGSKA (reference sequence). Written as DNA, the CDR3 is TGCAGTGCAGACAGGGGGGACAGCGACCCAGATACGCAGTATTTT. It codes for CSADRGDSDPDTQYF.

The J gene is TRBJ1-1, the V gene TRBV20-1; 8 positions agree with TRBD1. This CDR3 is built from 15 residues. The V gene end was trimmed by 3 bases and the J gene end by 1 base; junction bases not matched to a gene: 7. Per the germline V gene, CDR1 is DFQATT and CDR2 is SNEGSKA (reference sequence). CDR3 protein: CSASARTGTNTEAFF. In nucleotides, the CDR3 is TGCAGTGCTAGCGCCCGGACAGGGACGAACACTGAAGCTTTCTTT.

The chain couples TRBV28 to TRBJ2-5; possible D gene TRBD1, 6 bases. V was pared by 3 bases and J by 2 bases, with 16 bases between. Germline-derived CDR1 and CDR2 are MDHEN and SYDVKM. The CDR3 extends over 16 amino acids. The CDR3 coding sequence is TGTGCCAGCAGTTTTCTCGGACAGTCGACACAAGAGACCCAGTACTTC. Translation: CASSFLGQSTQETQYF.

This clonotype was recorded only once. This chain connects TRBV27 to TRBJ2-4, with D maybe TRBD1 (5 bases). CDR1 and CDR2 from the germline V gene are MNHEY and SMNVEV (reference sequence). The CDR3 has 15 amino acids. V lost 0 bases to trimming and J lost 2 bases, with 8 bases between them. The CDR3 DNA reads TGTGCCAGCAGTTTATCGGCAGGGACCAAAAACATTCAGTACTTC. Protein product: CASSLSAGTKNIQYF.

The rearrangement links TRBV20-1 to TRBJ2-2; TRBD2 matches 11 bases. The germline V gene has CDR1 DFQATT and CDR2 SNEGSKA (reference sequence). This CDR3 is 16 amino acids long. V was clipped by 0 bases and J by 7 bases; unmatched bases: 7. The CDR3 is CSARDQTSGTDGELFF. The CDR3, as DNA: TGCAGTGCTAGAGATCAGACTAGCGGGACTGACGGGGAGCTGTTTTTT.

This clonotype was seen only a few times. CDR3 DNA sequence: TGTGCCAGCAGTTACGATCGGTACCAGCCCCAGCATTTT. It codes for CASSYDRYQPQHF. This chain joins TRBV6-5 and TRBJ1-5; D gene unclear. V was pared by 2 bases and J by 7 bases, with 9 bases between. Germline loops: CDR1 MNHEY, CDR2 SVGAGI. There are 13 residues in the CDR3.